This TCR beta chain was observed in a study of T cells in Graves' hyperthyroidism and ophthalmopathy (dated by TCRdb to between 2018 and 2020). For the wider study: Peripheral blood was collected at initial diagnosis, before any treatment. A discovery cohort of around 98 patients, 43 with Graves' ophthalmopathy and 55 to 65 with stable Graves' hyperthyroidism, was used to find distinguishing TCR V-J signatures. Prospective prediction of ophthalmopathy was tested in an independent validation cohort of 18 to 20 hyperthyroidism patients and 17 patients who later progressed to ophthalmopathy. The roughly 91 discovery patients were randomly split 7:3 into training and test sets. In addition, the study compared T-cell repertoires in thyroid tissue and in blood from five to seven Graves' hyperthyroidism patients. Once sampling was done, hyperthyroidism patients were given methimazole at a starting dose of 30 mg daily, whereas ophthalmopathy patients were given high-dose intravenous methylprednisolone. The paper reports TCR Vbeta CDR3 sequencing of 130 to 150 peripheral blood samples: over 40 ophthalmopathy, under 85 hyperthyroidism and 17 progressor patients.

This clonotype was seen only a few times. Its antigen is currently not known. There are no base qualities to consult, and no much larger clone falls within one base. The TCR beta CDR3 regions were amplified from the RNA transcripts. The TCR CDR3 was subjected to a first round of RT-PCR using the HTBI primer set and the Qiagen OneStep RT-PCR kit. A second multiplex PCR round built the libraries, followed by size selection and purification. Paired-end sequencing of the libraries was performed with 100 bp reads on an Illumina HiSeq2000. The paper's data handling went like this. Raw data were processed with SOAPnuke, discarding reads with adapters, uncalled bases, mean Phred below 15, or no exact constant-primer or identifier match. High-quality paired reads were merged using COPE v1.2.5, and each unique nucleotide sequence was defined as a clonotype. MiTCR v1.1 was used to align clonotypes to the IMGT TRBV, TRBD and TRBJ reference segments. Analysis was restricted to V-J combinations with a frequency above 0.0001, which covered about 99% of repertoires. The TCS score was defined as F50 (clonal expansion) divided by E x V (chaos), with BLOSUM62-based TCRdist calculated between CDR3 peptides within each V-J. Welch's t-statistics and random forest reduced 450 to 600 V-J features to roughly 13, which were used in a naive Bayes classifier (R e1071). Through fastp at Q25 and MiXCR, TCRdb rebuilt clones from the public reads, retaining in-frame beta chains. Each entry is one CDR3 protein sequence, shown with its most common DNA and genes. What appears here as the V and J calls and clone size reflects TCRdb's work, not the paper's. For this sample there are 300,000 to 350,000 distinct CDR3 sequences; around a sixth appear just once. Of the sample, approximately 35% is held by the ten largest clones.

Graves' hyperthyroidism was defined as stable when no progression to ophthalmopathy occurred over 18 months of follow-up. The hyperthyroidism patients were between 18 and 65 years old and newly diagnosed, with a disease duration of less than 2 months. The study excluded patients with uncontrolled infections, other autoimmune diseases, pregnancy or lactation. Diagnoses relied on clinical symptoms, serum thyroxine and TRAb, thyroid ultrasound and orbital computed tomography. Ficoll-Paque density gradient centrifugation was used to isolate PBMCs from approximately 10 ml of fresh peripheral blood. Total RNA was extracted with Trizol reagent, and quality was checked on an Agilent 2100 Bioanalyzer. The paper's findings and limits, for the study overall: During validation, the model predicted progression to ophthalmopathy a median of around six months ahead of onset, with almost 71% sensitivity and about 75% specificity. Sample size was not statistically predetermined, and blinding of investigators to group allocation was not performed. A 13 V-J signature model separated ophthalmopathy from stable hyperthyroidism, with around 90% sensitivity and 81.08% specificity in cross-validation and 80%/75% in testing. Blood samples also contained most of the expanded thyroid clonotypes (frequency above 0.001), which suggests that blood repertoires may reflect thyroid immune responses.

Sequenced sample: blood. The sequence was obtained from a man aged 25-45 years with Graves' hyperthyroidism.

The base sequence is TGTGCCAGCAGTTTTCGAACTCGTCCCCGAAACACCATATATTTT. Translated, this gives CASSFRTRPRNTIYF. The sequence is built from TRBV28 and TRBJ1-3; no D gene call is confident. Relative to germline, V is 3 bases shorter and J is 5 bases shorter, with 14 bases between their ends. The CDR3, cysteine through phenylalanine, is 15 amino acids long. Left in the record is the CDR3 DNA by itself, 45 bases read in frame from the first base. The germline V gene supplies CDR1 MDHEN and CDR2 SYDVKM.